The 5 T cell receptor beta chains reported below all come from one sample, sequenced in a study of blood T cell repertoires in COVID-19. Method: immunoSEQ multiplex PCR; TCRdb's copy keeps in-frame clones and lacks some. This sample has fewer than 350,000 clones, with 70% to 90% found just once. Sequencing was carried out using PBMCs or T cells enriched from blood (not recorded which). All receptors derive from a woman aged 25 to 39 with acute COVID-19.

The rearrangement links TRBV19 to TRBJ1-1, with a weak D call TRBD1 (5 bases). CDR1 is LNHDA and CDR2 is SQIVND in the germline V gene (reference sequence). This CDR3 is built from 14 residues. Trimming left V 3 bases short and J 1 base short, with 9 bases between. The CDR3 protein is CASSMGRENTEAFF. CDR3 nucleotide sequence: TGTGCCAGTAGTATGGGCAGGGAGAACACTGAAGCTTTCTTT.

V usage is TRBV9 and J usage is TRBJ2-7; 9 bases agree with TRBD2. V shed 0 bases and J 0 bases; nucleotides not matched to a gene: 10. The CDR3 length is 18 residues. Germline-derived CDR1 and CDR2 are SGDLS and YYNGEE. The CDR3 DNA reads as TGTGCCAGCAGCGTAGAGGGAGGTAGCGGGAGTTTCTCCTACGAGCAGTACTTC. This sequence encodes CASSVEGGSGSFSYEQYF.

The chain joins TRBV7-9 to TRBJ2-7; TRBD1 matches at 8 bases. V gave up 2 bases and J gave up 5 bases; unmatched junction bases: 17. The CDR3 runs to 18 residues. CDR1 is SEHNR and CDR2 is FQNEAQ in the germline V gene (reference sequence). The CDR3 nucleotides read TGTGCCAGCAGCTTATCGAGCCGACAGGGGATCCCCCGAAACGAGCAGTACTTC. Translated: CASSLSSRQGIPRNEQYF.

V and J are TRBV5-1 and TRBJ2-2, with 10 bases lining up with TRBD2. The CDR3 has 15 amino acids. Per the germline V gene, CDR1 is SGHRS and CDR2 is YFSETQ. The junction had 3 bases not matched to a gene; V was cut back by 4 bases and J by 3 bases. The CDR3 here is CASSGLAEYTGELFF. The DNA of the CDR3 is TGCGCCAGCAGCGGACTAGCGGAGTACACCGGGGAGCTGTTTTTT. The variable domain in full, completed from reference TRBV5-1 and TRBJ2-2, reads KAGVTQTPRYLIKTRGQQVTLSCSPISGHRSVSWYQQTPGQGLQFLFEYFSETQRNKGNFPGRFSGRQFSNSRSEMNVSTLELGDSALYLCASSGLAEYTGELFFGEGSRLTVL.

The V gene is TRBV18, the J gene TRBJ1-6; 10 bases are shared with TRBD1. Germline V gene data show CDR1 as KGHSH and CDR2 as LQKENI. V trimming: 5 bases; J trimming: 5 bases; junction bases outside the gene matches: 12. This CDR3 comprises 18 residues. As DNA, the CDR3 is TGTGCCAGCTCAACCTCCGGGACAGGGGCCGCGAATAATTCACCCCTCCACTTT. Protein: CASSTSGTGAANNSPLHF.